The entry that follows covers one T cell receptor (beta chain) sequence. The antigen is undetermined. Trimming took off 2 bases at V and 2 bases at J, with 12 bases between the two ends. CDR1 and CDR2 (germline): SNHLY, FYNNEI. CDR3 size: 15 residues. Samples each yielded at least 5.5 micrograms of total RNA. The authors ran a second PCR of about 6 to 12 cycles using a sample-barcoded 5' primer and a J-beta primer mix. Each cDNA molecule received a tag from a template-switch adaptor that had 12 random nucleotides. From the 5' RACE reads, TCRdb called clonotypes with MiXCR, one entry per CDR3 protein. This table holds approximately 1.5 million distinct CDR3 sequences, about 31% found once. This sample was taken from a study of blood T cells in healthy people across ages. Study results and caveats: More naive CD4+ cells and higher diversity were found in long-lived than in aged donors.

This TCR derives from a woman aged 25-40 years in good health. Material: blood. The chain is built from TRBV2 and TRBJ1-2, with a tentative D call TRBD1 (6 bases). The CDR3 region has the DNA TGTGCCAGCAGTGAATTTAGGGGGGGGAACTATGGCTACACCTTC. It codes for CASSEFRGGNYGYTF.